Listed below are T cell receptor beta chains from one sample, sequenced in a study of early T cells in non-severe SARS-CoV-2 infection. TCRdb reprocessed the 5' RACE reads with MiXCR, giving one entry per CDR3 protein. The profile shows tens of thousands of distinct CDR3 sequences, around 9.6% of them singletons. This sample comprised whole blood, obtained at baseline. Receptors were obtained from an adult who was a healthcare worker with PCR-confirmed SARS-CoV-2 infection or an uninfected control (not recorded which). Both conserved end residues are part of each CDR3. The D gene is left open where the match is weak. Clone size, where shown, is once, few, many, or a class for clones that have expanded.

TRBD2	TRBV7-9	.	17	TRBJ2-7	CASSRFGTSGDTYEQYF	TGTGCCAGCAGCCGTTTTGGGACTAGCGGAGACACCTACGAGCAGTACTTC
.	TRBV18	many	12	TRBJ1-1	CASSTENTEAFF	TGTGCCAGCTCAACGGAGAACACTGAAGCTTTCTTT
TRBD2	TRBV6-5	.	15	TRBJ2-3	CASSESGSPTDTQYF	TGTGCCAGCAGTGAAAGCGGGAGCCCCACAGATACGCAGTATTTT
TRBD2	TRBV12-3/TRBV12-4	few	16	TRBJ2-1	CASSTSGGLSYNEQFF	TGTGCCAGCAGTACTAGCGGGGGCCTCTCCTACAATGAGCAGTTCTTC
.	TRBV12-3/TRBV12-4	few	13	TRBJ1-1	CASSLGMNTEAFF	TGTGCCAGCAGTTTAGGGATGAACACTGAAGCTTTCTTT
.	TRBV5-8	few	14	TRBJ2-3	CASSLKGLADTQYF	TGTGCCAGCAGCTTGAAGGGACTCGCAGATACGCAGTATTTT
.	TRBV20-1	few	13	TRBJ1-2	CSARDPVGYGYTF	TGCAGTGCTAGAGATCCCGTTGGCTATGGCTACACCTTC
.	TRBV7-8	few	11	TRBJ2-1	CASRSGNEQFF	TGTGCCAGCCGGTCGGGGAATGAGCAGTTCTTC
.	TRBV19	many	14	TRBJ2-6	CASSEGSGANVLTF	TGTGCCAGTAGCGAGGGCTCTGGGGCCAACGTCCTGACTTTC
TRBD1	TRBV28	.	14	TRBJ2-4	CASSPGQGGDIQYF	TGTGCCAGCAGTCCTGGACAGGGTGGAGACATTCAGTACTTC
TRBD1	TRBV7-6	few	14	TRBJ2-5	CASSSGTGLETQYF	TGTGCCAGCAGCTCTGGGACAGGGCTAGAGACCCAGTACTTC
.	TRBV27	.	16	TRBJ2-7	CASSLSGGLLHYEQYF	TGTGCCAGCAGTTTATCGGGTGGTCTTCTGCACTACGAGCAGTACTTC
.	TRBV4-1	many	11	TRBJ2-7	CASSPGYEQYF	TGCGCCAGCAGCCCCGGCTACGAGCAGTACTTC
TRBD2	TRBV29-1	few	14	TRBJ2-7	CSVGAGVGSYEQYF	TGCAGCGTTGGGGCGGGGGTAGGCTCCTACGAGCAGTACTTC
.	TRBV2	few	15	TRBJ1-2	CASRALGEIGYGYTF	TGTGCCAGCCGAGCCTTAGGGGAGATTGGCTATGGCTACACCTTC
.	TRBV10-1	few	11	TRBJ2-7	CGEPGAYEQYF	TGCGGAGAACCAGGTGCCTACGAGCAGTACTTC
.	TRBV6-5	few	16	TRBJ1-3	CASSPSGRSAGNTIYF	TGTGCCAGCAGTCCATCCGGCAGGTCAGCTGGAAACACCATATATTTT
.	TRBV7-2	many	12	TRBJ1-2	CASSLAGYGYTF	TGTGCCAGCAGCTTAGCCGGCTATGGCTACACCTTC
.	TRBV6-5	many	16	TRBJ2-6	CASSRGQSSGANVLTF	TGTGCCAGCAGCCGCGGACAGAGCTCTGGGGCCAACGTCCTGACTTTC
.	TRBV28	once	14	TRBJ2-3	CASSLFGGPDTQYF	TGTGCCAGCAGTTTGTTCGGAGGCCCAGATACGCAGTATTTT
.	TRBV12-3/TRBV12-4	many	15	TRBJ1-6	CASAFGTDATSPLHF	TGTGCCAGCGCGTTCGGGACCGACGCAACCTCACCCCTCCACTTT
TRBD2	TRBV5-1	.	15	TRBJ2-5	CASSLTGLAQETQYF	TGCGCCAGCAGCTTAACGGGACTAGCTCAAGAGACCCAGTACTTC
.	TRBV19	many	13	TRBJ2-1	CASSTSRYNEQFF	TGTGCCAGTAGTACCTCTAGATACAATGAGCAGTTCTTC
TRBD1	TRBV20-1	few	14	TRBJ1-6	CSASRGTGNSPLHF	TGCAGTGCCTCCCGGGGGACAGGGAATTCACCCCTCCACTTT
.	TRBV29-1	many	15	TRBJ2-1	CSAQQRTNSYNEQFF	TGCAGCGCACAACAGAGGACCAACTCCTACAATGAGCAGTTCTTC
.	TRBV11-3	many	8	TRBJ1-5	CAKEPQHF	TGTGCCAAGGAGCCCCAGCATTTT
.	TRBV4-3	many	16	TRBJ1-2	CASSQDWGLRPYGYTF	TGCGCCAGCAGCCAAGATTGGGGGTTACGGCCGTATGGCTACACCTTC
.	TRBV7-6	few	13	TRBJ2-2	CASSTGGSGELFF	TGTGCCAGCAGCACCGGGGGTTCCGGGGAGCTGTTTTTT
TRBD1	TRBV19	few	16	TRBJ1-1	CASSIDQGAADTEAFF	TGTGCCAGTAGTATAGATCAGGGGGCGGCGGACACTGAAGCTTTCTTT